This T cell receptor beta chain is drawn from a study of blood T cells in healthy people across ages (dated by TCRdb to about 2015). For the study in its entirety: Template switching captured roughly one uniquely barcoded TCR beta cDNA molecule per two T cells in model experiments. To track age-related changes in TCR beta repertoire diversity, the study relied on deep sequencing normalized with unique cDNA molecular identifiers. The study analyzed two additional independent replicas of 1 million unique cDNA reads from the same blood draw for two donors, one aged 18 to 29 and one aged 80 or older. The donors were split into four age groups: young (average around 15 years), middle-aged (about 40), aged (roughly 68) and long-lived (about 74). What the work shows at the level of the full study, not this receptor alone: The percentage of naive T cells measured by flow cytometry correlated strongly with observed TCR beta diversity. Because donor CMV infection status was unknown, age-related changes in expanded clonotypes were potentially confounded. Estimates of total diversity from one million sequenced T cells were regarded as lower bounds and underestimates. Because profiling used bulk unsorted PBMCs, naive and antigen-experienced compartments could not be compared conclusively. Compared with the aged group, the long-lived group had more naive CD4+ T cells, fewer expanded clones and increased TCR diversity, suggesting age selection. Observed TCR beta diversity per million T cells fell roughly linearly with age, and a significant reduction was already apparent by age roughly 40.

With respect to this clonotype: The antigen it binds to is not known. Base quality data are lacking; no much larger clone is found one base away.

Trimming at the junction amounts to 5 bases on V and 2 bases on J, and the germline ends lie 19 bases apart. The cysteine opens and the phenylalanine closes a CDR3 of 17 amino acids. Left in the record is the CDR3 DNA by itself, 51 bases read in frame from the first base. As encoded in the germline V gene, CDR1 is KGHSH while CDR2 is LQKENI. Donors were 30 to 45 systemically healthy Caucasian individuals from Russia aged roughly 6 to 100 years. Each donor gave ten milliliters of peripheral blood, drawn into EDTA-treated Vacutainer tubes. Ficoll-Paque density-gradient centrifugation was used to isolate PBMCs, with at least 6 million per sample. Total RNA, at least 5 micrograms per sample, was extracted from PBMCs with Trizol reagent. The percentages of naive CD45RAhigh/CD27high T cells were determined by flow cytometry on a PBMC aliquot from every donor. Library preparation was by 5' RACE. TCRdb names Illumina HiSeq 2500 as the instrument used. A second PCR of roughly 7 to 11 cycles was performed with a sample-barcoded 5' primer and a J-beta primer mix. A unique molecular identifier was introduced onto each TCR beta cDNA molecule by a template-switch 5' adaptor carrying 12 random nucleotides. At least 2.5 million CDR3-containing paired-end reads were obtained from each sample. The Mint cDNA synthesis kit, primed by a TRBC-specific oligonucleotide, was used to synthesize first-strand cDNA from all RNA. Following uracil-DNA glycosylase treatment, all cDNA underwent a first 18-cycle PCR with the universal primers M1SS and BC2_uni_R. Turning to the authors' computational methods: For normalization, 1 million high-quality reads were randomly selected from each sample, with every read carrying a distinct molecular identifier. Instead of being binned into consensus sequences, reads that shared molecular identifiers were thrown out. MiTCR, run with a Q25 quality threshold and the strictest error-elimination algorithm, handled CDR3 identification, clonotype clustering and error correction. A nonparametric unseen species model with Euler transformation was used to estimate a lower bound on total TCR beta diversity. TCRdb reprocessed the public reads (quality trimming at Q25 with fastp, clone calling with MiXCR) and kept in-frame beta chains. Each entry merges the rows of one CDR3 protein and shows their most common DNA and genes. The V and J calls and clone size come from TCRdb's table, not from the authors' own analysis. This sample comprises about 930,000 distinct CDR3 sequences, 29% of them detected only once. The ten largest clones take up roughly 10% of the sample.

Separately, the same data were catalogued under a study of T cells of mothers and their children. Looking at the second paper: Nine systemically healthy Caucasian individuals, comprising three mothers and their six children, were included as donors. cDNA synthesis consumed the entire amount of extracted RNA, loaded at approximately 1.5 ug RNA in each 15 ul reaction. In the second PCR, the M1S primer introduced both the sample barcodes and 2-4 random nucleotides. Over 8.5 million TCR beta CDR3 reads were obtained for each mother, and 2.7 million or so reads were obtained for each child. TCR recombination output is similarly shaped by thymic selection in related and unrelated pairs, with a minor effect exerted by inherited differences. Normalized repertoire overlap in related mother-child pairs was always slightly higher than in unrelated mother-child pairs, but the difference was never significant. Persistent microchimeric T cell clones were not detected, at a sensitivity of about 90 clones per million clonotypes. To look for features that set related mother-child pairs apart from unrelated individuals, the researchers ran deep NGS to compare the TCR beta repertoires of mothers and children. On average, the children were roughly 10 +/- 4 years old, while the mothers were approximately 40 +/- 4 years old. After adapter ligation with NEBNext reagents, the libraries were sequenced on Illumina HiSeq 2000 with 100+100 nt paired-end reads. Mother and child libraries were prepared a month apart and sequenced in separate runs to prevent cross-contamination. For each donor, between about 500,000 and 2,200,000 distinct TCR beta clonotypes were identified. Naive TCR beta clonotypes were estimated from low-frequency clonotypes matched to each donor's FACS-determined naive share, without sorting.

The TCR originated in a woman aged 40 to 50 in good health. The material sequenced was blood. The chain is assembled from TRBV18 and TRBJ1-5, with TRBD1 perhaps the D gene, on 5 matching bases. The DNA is TGTGCCAGCTCATCCAGGGTAGGGGATAAAGGCAATCAGCCCCAGCATTTT. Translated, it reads CASSSRVGDKGNQPQHF.